This T cell receptor beta chain was identified in a study of T cell responses to AZD1222 COVID-19 vaccine. Profiling relied on immunoSEQ multiplex PCR, and the TCRdb table lists in-frame clones only, not all of them. The sample has more than 90,000 clones, roughly 89% seen once. This clone showed up just once. V lost 4 bases and J lost 8; bases outside the gene matches: 12. The CDR3 consists of 15 residues. CDR1 and CDR2 from the germline V gene are SGHDT and YYEEEE. This specimen consisted of peripheral blood, obtained 28 days after the second AZD1222 dose. This sequence originates from an adult who received the AZD1222 COVID-19 vaccine. The chain carries TRBV5-6 and TRBJ2-1; 7 nucleotides line up with TRBD1. The CDR3 here is CASSPDRARVDEQFF. The CDR3 nucleotides are TGTGCCAGCAGCCCAGACAGGGCCAGGGTGGATGAGCAGTTCTTC.